This entry is about one T cell receptor beta chain. Its antigen is still unknown. These data belong to a study of PD-1 blockade in classical Hodgkin lymphoma. Germline CDR1 MNHEY, CDR2 SVGAGI. Trimming removed 10 bases at V and 7 bases at J, with 14 bases between. This CDR3 is built from 12 residues. Study observations and caveats: Reported findings placed baseline TCR diversity lower in newly diagnosed patients (compared with healthy donors). What drove the repertoire differences, possibly disease activity or prior therapy, has not been defined.

Method: immunoSEQ multiplex PCR; TCRdb's copy keeps in-frame clones and lacks some. Of tens of thousands of clones listed, about nine tenths are singletons. Specified time point: newly diagnosed, previously untreated cHL patient sample. The authors compared against newly diagnosed, untreated classical Hodgkin lymphoma PBMCs. The chain is built from TRBV6-5 and TRBJ2-1; D is unresolved. The sample was peripheral blood mononuclear cells (PBMCs). This sequence originates from a human donor with classical Hodgkin lymphoma. CDR3 amino acids: CATSWVGNEQFF. As DNA, the CDR3 is TGTGCCACCTCGTGGGTGGGGAATGAGCAGTTCTTC.